One and the same sample provided the 15 T cell receptor beta chains below, sequenced in a study of T cells of healthy individuals (dated by TCRdb to between 2017 and 2018). The library came from 5' RACE. These reads were obtained on an Illumina MiSeq. TCRdb reworked the public reads: Q25 trimming with fastp, MiXCR clone assembly, productive beta chains retained. Every entry covers one CDR3 protein and lists the most common genes and DNA from its rows. The sample table contains about 53,000 distinct CDR3 sequences; only one count was recorded for about 15% of them. Around 16% of the sample goes to the ten largest clones. The receptor set was obtained from a human donor in good health.

This clonotype was detected many times. The junction departs from the called germline gene at one end, perhaps through a read error. J is TRBJ1-3 and V is TRBV25-1; TRBD1 matches at 10 bases. Germline CDR1 MGHDK, CDR2 SYGVNS. The CDR3 covers 13 residues. The CDR3 reads CASSDSPDRGLDF. The CDR3 DNA reads as TGTGCCAGCAGCGACTCCCCGGACAGGGGGTTGGATTTT.

This clonotype was picked up many times. As DNA, the CDR3 is TGTGCCACCAGTGACTCCGGGACAGGGGAGAAAACTTTCTTT. Its translation: CATSDSGTGEKTFF. The genes are TRBV24-1 and TRBJ1-1, with TRBD1 matching 10 bases. There are 14 residues in the CDR3. Trimming removed 4 bases from V and 12 bases from J; junction bases left unmatched: 10. Germline V CDR1 and CDR2: KGHDR, SFDVKD.

This clonotype was observed many times. One end of the junction varies from germline; a read error may be responsible. The chain couples TRBV5-1 to TRBJ2-7; perhaps D is TRBD1 or TRBD2 (6 bases each). CDR3 length: 15 residues. The germline V gene encodes CDR1 SGHRS and CDR2 YFSETQ. The CDR3 protein is CVSTPLGGRVYEQYF. The CDR3 DNA is TGCGTCAGCACTCCCTTAGGGGGGCGAGTCTACGAGCAGTACTTC.

The chain combines TRBV19 with TRBJ2-7, with D unresolved. Germline lookup yields CDR1 LNHDA and CDR2 SQIVND (reference sequence). V lost 3 bases and J lost 0, with 9 bases in between. The CDR3 length is 14 residues. The CDR3 loop is CASSIGPYSYEQYF. In nucleotides, the CDR3 is TGTGCCAGTAGTATCGGTCCATACTCCTACGAGCAGTACTTC.

This clonotype was seen at least ten times. The chain carries TRBV20-1 and TRBJ1-5; 9 bases match TRBD1. The CDR3 totals 16 residues. Looked up from germline, CDR1 is DFQATT and CDR2 is SNEGSKA (reference sequence). The trim removed 2 bases at V and 2 bases at J, leaving 7 bases unmatched. CDR3 protein: CSARTGGEWGNQPQHF. The CDR3 DNA follows: TGCAGTGCTAGAACAGGGGGCGAATGGGGCAATCAGCCCCAGCATTTT.

This clonotype has ten or more counts. This chain joins TRBV7-6 and TRBJ2-2; 9 bases map to TRBD2. The CDR3 totals 16 residues. Germline CDR1 SGHVS, CDR2 FNYEAQ. V lost 4 bases to trimming and J lost 1 base; unmatched junction nucleotides: 4. Here the CDR3 reads CASSSRLAENTGELFF. The CDR3 DNA reads TGTGCCAGCAGCTCTCGACTAGCGGAGAACACCGGGGAGCTGTTTTTT.

This clonotype was seen ten or more times. The chain links TRBV21-1 to TRBJ2-6. TRBV21-1 is listed as a pseudogene. The CDR3 covers 16 residues. CDR3 amino acids: CASSKGSGSGANVLTF. CDR3 nucleotide sequence: TGTGCCAGCAGCAAAGGAAGTGGCTCTGGGGCCAACGTCCTGACTTTC.

This clonotype was detected many times. This chain joins TRBV20-1 and TRBJ1-4, with 8 bases matching TRBD1. J was trimmed by 0 bases and V by 5 bases; bases with no gene match: 5. Germline assignment: CDR1 DFQATT and CDR2 SNEGSKA (reference sequence). The CDR3 runs to 15 residues. The chain's CDR3 is CSAGQGFATNEKLFF. DNA of the CDR3: TGCAGTGCTGGACAGGGTTTCGCAACTAATGAAAAACTGTTTTTT.

To note about this clonotype: A read error may explain this, as a much larger clone is one base away. V is TRBV6-5 and J is TRBJ2-3; 8 nucleotides align to TRBD1. CDR3 length equals 14 residues. Per germline, CDR1 MNHEY and CDR2 SVGAGI. CDR3 sequence reads: CTSSIRGQGDTQYF. CDR3 nucleotides: TGTACCAGCAGTATCAGGGGGCAGGGAGATACGCAGTATTTT.

The sample holds many counts of this clonotype. The genes are TRBV2 and TRBJ2-7; 12 nucleotides match TRBD2. CDR3 length equals 19 residues. Germline CDR1 and CDR2: SNHLY and FYNNEI. V shed 2 bases, J shed 0 bases, and the junction held 11 bases outside the gene matches. The CDR3 spells CASSELGASGGASSYEQYF. The CDR3 DNA follows: TGTGCCAGCAGTGAATTAGGGGCTAGCGGGGGGGCAAGCTCCTACGAGCAGTACTTC. Full variable domain (outside the CDR3, taken from reference TRBV2 and TRBJ2-7): EPEVTQTPSHQVTQMGQEVILRCVPISNHLYFYWYRQILGQKVEFLVSFYNNEISEKSEIFDDQFSVERPDGSNFTLKIRSTKLEDSAMYFCASSELGASGGASSYEQYFGPGTRLTVT.

In its sample, this clonotype was seen many times. V is TRBV4-1 and J is TRBJ1-2; no clear D. Germline CDR1 MGHRA, CDR2 YSYEKL. This CDR3 comprises 13 residues. Trimming cost V 0 bases and J 4 bases, with 6 bases left between them. CDR3 loop: CASSQDRGYGYTF. Here the CDR3 DNA reads TGCGCCAGCAGCCAAGATCGGGGCTATGGCTACACCTTC.

This clonotype was found a few times. The rearrangement joins TRBV3-1 to TRBJ2-3, with a possible D match to TRBD2 (6 bases). The germline V gene encodes CDR1 LGHDT and CDR2 YNNKEL (reference sequence). V lost 1 base to trimming and J lost 0 bases, with 14 bases between them. This CDR3 has 17 residues. The CDR3 is CASSQVGGLASTDTQYF. The CDR3 nucleotides are TGTGCCAGCAGCCAAGTGGGGGGACTGGCTAGCACAGATACGCAGTATTTT.

This clonotype was counted ten times or more. V gene TRBV20-1 combines with J gene TRBJ1-1; 10 bases fit TRBD1. With V trimmed by 6 bases and J by 6 bases, 10 bases remained unmatched. Germline assignment: CDR1 DFQATT and CDR2 SNEGSKA (reference sequence). The CDR3 has 14 residues. CDR3 coding DNA: TGCAGTGCACTGAGACAGGGGGCTATCGCTGAAGCTTTCTTT. Encoded protein: CSALRQGAIAEAFF.

V gene TRBV7-8 combines with J gene TRBJ1-1, with TRBD1 identical over 11 bases. Germline V gene data show CDR1 as SGHVS and CDR2 as FQNEAQ. This CDR3 is built from 13 residues. V trimming: 3 bases; J trimming: 10 bases; junction bases outside the gene matches: 4. This CDR3 is CASSFGQGARAFF. DNA of the CDR3: TGTGCCAGCAGCTTCGGACAGGGGGCGAGAGCTTTCTTT. Combining the CDR3 with reference TRBV7-8 and TRBJ1-1 gives the whole variable domain GAGVSQSPRYKVAKRGQDVALRCDPISGHVSLFWYQQALGQGPEFLTYFQNEAQLDKSGLPSDRFFAERPEGSVSTLKIQRTQQEDSAVYLCASSFGQGARAFFGQGTRLTVV.

In regard to this clonotype: This may stem from a read error, because a much larger clone lies one nucleotide away. This rearrangement joins TRBV20-1 to TRBJ2-5, with 14 bases matching TRBD2. CDR1 is DFQATT, CDR2 SNEGSKA, per germline (reference sequence). The CDR3 runs 17 residues. CDR3 protein: CRARGGTSGSWQETQYF. The CDR3 DNA sequence: TGCAGAGCTAGGGGGGGGACTAGCGGGAGTTGGCAAGAGACCCAGTACTTC.